Shown below are 3 T cell receptor beta chains from a single sample sequenced in a study of control samples from healthy donors and cancer patients. Measured with immunoSEQ multiplex PCR; TCRdb has only the in-frame clones, and not every one. The data contain about 48,000 clones, roughly 92% of them singletons. Material: PBMCs. The receptors derive from a woman aged 50 to 60 with head and neck cancer.

This clone showed up just a few times. The chain has TRBV27 and TRBJ2-7; D may correspond to TRBD1 or TRBD2 (5 bases each). Germline V CDR1 and CDR2: MNHEY, SMNVEV (reference sequence). The CDR3 has 10 amino acids. V gave up 8 bases and J gave up 12 bases, with 14 bases separating them. The CDR3 here is CASYPGRPYF. The CDR3 DNA sequence: TGTGCCAGCTACCCGGGACGGCCGTACTTC.

This clone was seen more than once but under ten times. The chain is built from TRBV6-5 and TRBJ2-1; 7 nucleotides agree with TRBD1. The junction had 9 bases not matched to a gene; V was cut back by 7 bases and J by 6 bases. CDR3 size: 14 residues. Germline V gives CDR1 MNHEY, CDR2 SVGAGI. DNA of the CDR3: TGTGCCAGCACCACGCTGACAGGGAGCAATGAGCAGTTCTTC. Its protein is CASTTLTGSNEQFF.

This clone has only one observation. The J gene is TRBJ2-2, the V gene TRBV2; 8 bases map to TRBD1. With 8 bases clipped from V and 1 base from J, the junction kept 3 bases outside the gene matches. Per the germline V gene, CDR1 is SNHLY and CDR2 is FYNNEI. The CDR3 runs 14 residues. The CDR3 here is CASHRGENTGELFF. The DNA of the CDR3 is TGTGCCAGCCACAGGGGGGAGAACACCGGGGAGCTGTTTTTT.